A selection of T cell receptor beta chains follows, all from one sample in a study of T-cell memory formation after mild COVID-19. Each CDR3 protein is one row after TCRdb ran MiXCR on the 5' RACE reads. The top ten hold roughly 3.4% of the sample, which has under 200,000 distinct CDR3 sequences, 10% to 15% seen once. Sequenced input: PBMCs or a T cell subset sorted from them (not recorded which). Source of these receptors: a man aged 18 to 29 who had mild COVID-19 (a few samples of this study predate the infection). Cell type and time point are not known. CDR3s include the opening cysteine and the closing phenylalanine or tryptophan. The D gene is left open where the match is weak. The size field is filled for only some rows; it gives once, few, many or a size class.

TRBV20-1	TRBD1	TRBJ2-2	many	CSAIRGQGAAGELFF	TGCAGTGCTATCAGGGGACAGGGGGCTGCCGGGGAGCTGTTTTTT
TRBV24-1	-	TRBJ1-1	-	CATSDSRDTSEAFF	TGTGCCACCAGTGACTCCCGGGACACCTCTGAAGCTTTCTTT
TRBV15	-	TRBJ1-1	-	CATSRDGRATEAFF	TGTGCCACCAGCAGAGATGGCAGGGCCACTGAAGCTTTCTTT
TRBV20-1	-	TRBJ2-3	-	CSARRYTDTQYF	TGCAGTGCTAGACGGTACACAGATACGCAGTATTTT
TRBV5-1	TRBD2	TRBJ2-1	many	CASSLAIAGGRSNEQFF	TGCGCCAGCAGCTTGGCCATAGCGGGGGGGAGAAGTAATGAGCAGTTCTTC
TRBV6-6	TRBD1	TRBJ2-6	-	CASSSRGRDRGPSGANVLTF	TGTGCCAGCAGTTCTAGGGGTCGGGACAGGGGTCCCTCTGGGGCCAACGTCCTGACTTTC
TRBV28	-	TRBJ1-2	-	CASSLGWQDGYTF	TGTGCCAGCAGTTTAGGGTGGCAGGATGGCTACACCTTC
TRBV5-1	-	TRBJ1-2	few	CASSMAGRSGYTF	TGCGCCAGCAGCATGGCCGGGCGCTCGGGCTACACCTTC
TRBV18	-	TRBJ2-7	many	CASSPGMETYEQCF	TGTGCCAGCTCACCAGGGATGGAGACCTACGAGCAGTGCTTC
TRBV4-3	-	TRBJ2-6	-	CASSRLHRDSGANVLTF	TGCGCCAGCAGCCGATTGCACAGGGACTCTGGGGCCAACGTCCTGACTTTC
TRBV7-8	TRBD1	TRBJ1-1	-	CASSVDRAAEAFF	TGTGCCAGCAGCGTTGACAGGGCCGCTGAAGCTTTCTTT
TRBV5-1	-	TRBJ2-5	few	CASSSDGVETQYF	TGCGCCAGCAGCTCGGATGGGGTTGAGACCCAGTACTTC
TRBV6-2/TRBV6-3	TRBD2	TRBJ2-3	few	CASIGLAGARDTQYF	TGTGCCAGCATAGGACTAGCGGGGGCGAGGGATACGCAGTATTTT
TRBV7-6	-	TRBJ1-1	-	CASSSNSGRNTEAFF	TGTGCCAGCAGCTCTAATTCAGGGCGGAACACTGAAGCTTTCTTT
TRBV7-3	-	TRBJ2-3	many	CASSLSVTDTQYF	TGTGCCAGCAGCTTATCCGTCACAGATACGCAGTATTTT
TRBV20-1	-	TRBJ1-2	many	CSAPLRVRDAANYGYTF	TGCAGTGCTCCCCTGAGGGTCAGAGACGCAGCTAACTATGGCTACACCTTC
TRBV11-2	-	TRBJ1-6	few	CASRSGQTYSPLHF	TGTGCCAGCAGGTCAGGACAGACCTATTCACCCCTCCACTTT
TRBV19	-	TRBJ2-5	few	CASSRTARQETQYF	TGTGCCAGTAGTAGGACAGCCCGGCAAGAGACCCAGTACTTC
TRBV7-2	TRBD2	TRBJ2-3	few	CASSLQAPGGSKQYF	TGTGCCAGCAGCTTACAGGCCCCGGGAGGATCTAAGCAGTATTTT
TRBV7-2	-	TRBJ1-1	few	CASSLGAWGAFF	TGTGCCAGCAGCTTGGGGGCTTGGGGAGCTTTCTTT
TRBV12-3/TRBV12-4	-	TRBJ2-5	few	CASSPTWAEETQYF	TGTGCCAGCAGCCCGACCTGGGCAGAAGAGACCCAGTACTTC
TRBV7-2	-	TRBJ2-5	many	CASSPEGLAYETQYF	TGTGCCAGCAGCCCCGAGGGCCTAGCATATGAGACCCAGTACTTC
TRBV2	-	TRBJ2-7	-	CASRRAGTNEQYF	TGTGCCAGCCGGCGTGCGGGGACGAACGAGCAGTACTTC
TRBV20-1	-	TRBJ1-4	few	CSASSRGRGEKLFF	TGCAGTGCCTCCTCGAGGGGACGGGGTGAAAAACTGTTTTTT
TRBV11-3	-	TRBJ1-1	few	CASSLTDNTEAFF	TGTGCCAGCAGCTTGACGGATAACACTGAAGCTTTCTTT
TRBV4-2	-	TRBJ1-1	many	CASSQDRAGTEAFF	TGTGCCAGCAGCCAAGACAGGGCCGGCACTGAAGCTTTCTTT
TRBV7-7	-	TRBJ2-3	few	CASSLGGDSTDTQYF	TGTGCCAGCAGCTTAGGGGGGGACTCCACAGATACGCAGTATTTT
TRBV12-3/TRBV12-4	-	TRBJ1-3	-	CASSFALGNTIYF	TGTGCCAGCAGTTTCGCCTTAGGAAACACCATATATTTT
TRBV5-5	-	TRBJ1-1	-	CASRTTLDSIPKRAFF	TGTGCCAGCAGAACAACCCTGGACAGCATCCCGAAGCGAGCTTTCTTT
TRBV10-3	-	TRBJ2-1	-	CAISGNYLENEQFF	TGTGCCATCAGCGGGAACTATCTGGAAAATGAGCAGTTCTTC
TRBV13	-	TRBJ1-4	-	CASTLRGAAGALRELFF	TGTGCCAGCACCCTGAGGGGGGCGGCAGGGGCGTTGAGGGAACTGTTTTTT
TRBV20-1	-	TRBJ1-2	few	CSATGEHGYTF	TGCAGTGCTACTGGGGAACATGGCTACACCTTC
TRBV29-1	TRBD1	TRBJ2-5	many	CSVHLADRGGETQYF	TGCAGCGTTCACCTGGCGGACAGGGGTGGAGAGACCCAGTACTTC
TRBV15	TRBD1	TRBJ1-6	-	CATSRRQGRYDNSPLHF	TGTGCCACCAGCAGGAGACAGGGGAGATATGATAATTCACCCCTCCACTTT
TRBV7-6	-	TRBJ1-6	many	CASSPSTVNNSPLHF	TGTGCCAGCAGCCCTTCGACAGTAAATAATTCACCCCTCCACTTT
TRBV7-9	-	TRBJ1-1	few	CASSFDRQGTEAFF	TGTGCCAGCAGCTTCGACAGGCAGGGCACTGAAGCTTTCTTT
TRBV5-1	-	TRBJ2-2	-	CASSGVREVGELFF	TGCGCCAGCAGCGGGGTCAGGGAGGTCGGGGAGCTGTTTTTT
TRBV25-1	TRBD1	TRBJ1-1	-	CASSDLTGLNTEAFF	TGTGCCAGCAGTGACTTGACAGGGCTGAACACTGAAGCTTTCTTT
TRBV12-3/TRBV12-4	-	TRBJ2-7	many	CASSLLLSSDEQYF	TGTGCCAGCAGTTTGTTGTTGAGTTCGGACGAGCAGTACTTC
TRBV4-1	-	TRBJ2-5	few	CASSPRGGETQYF	TGCGCCAGCAGCCCCAGGGGCGGAGAGACCCAGTACTTC
TRBV20-1	-	TRBJ1-5	-	CSARRGAKSNQPQHF	TGCAGTGCCAGACGAGGGGCAAAGAGCAATCAGCCCCAGCATTTT
TRBV12-3/TRBV12-4	TRBD2	TRBJ2-3	-	CAIAGGQEDTQYF	TGTGCCATTGCGGGGGGGCAAGAAGATACGCAGTATTTT
TRBV12-5	-	TRBJ1-1	few	CASGLTQGFQAFF	TGTGCTAGTGGTTTGACCCAGGGATTTCAAGCTTTCTTT
TRBV2	TRBD1	TRBJ1-2	few	CASMRQGYGYTF	TGTGCCAGCATGAGACAGGGTTATGGCTACACCTTC
TRBV7-2	-	TRBJ2-3	many	CASSLYTDTQYF	TGTGCCAGCAGCCTCTACACAGATACGCAGTATTTT
TRBV28	TRBD1	TRBJ1-2	-	CASRFAQGGTYGYTF	TGTGCCAGCAGATTTGCCCAGGGGGGAACCTATGGCTACACCTTC
TRBV7-2	-	TRBJ2-3	few	CASSTGSVSTDTQYF	TGTGCCAGCAGCACGGGGTCCGTCTCCACAGATACGCAGTATTTT
TRBV5-1	-	TRBJ1-5	few	CASSFEGEQPQHF	TGCGCCAGCAGCTTTGAGGGAGAACAGCCCCAGCATTTT
TRBV4-1	-	TRBJ1-5	few	CASSQAWNSNQPQHF	TGCGCCAGCAGCCAAGCCTGGAATAGCAATCAGCCCCAGCATTTT
TRBV20-1	-	TRBJ1-5	few	CSARDWANGGNQPQHF	TGCAGTGCTAGAGATTGGGCTAACGGGGGCAATCAGCCCCAGCATTTT
TRBV21-1	-	TRBJ2-7	-	CASSKAATLKPYEQYF	TGTGCCAGCAGCAAAGCTGCCACCCTAAAACCCTACGAGCAGTACTTC
TRBV10-3	TRBD1	TRBJ2-7	few	CAISEGGQGYEQYF	TGTGCCATCAGTGAGGGGGGACAGGGTTACGAGCAGTACTTC
TRBV11-2	-	TRBJ1-6	-	CASSGNLNSPLHF	TGTGCCAGCAGCGGAAACCTGAATTCACCCCTCCACTTT
TRBV2	-	TRBJ2-5	few	CASRNSGTQYF	TGTGCCAGCAGAAACAGTGGGACCCAGTACTTC
TRBV7-3	-	TRBJ2-1	many	CASQSPDTNEQFF	TGTGCCAGCCAATCCCCGGATACTAATGAGCAGTTCTTC
TRBV20-1	TRBD1	TRBJ2-7	-	CSARPGQGAYEQYF	TGCAGTGCTAGACCGGGACAGGGGGCCTACGAGCAGTACTTC
TRBV7-8	TRBD2	TRBJ2-1	few	CASSFYPGEGSGEQFF	TGTGCCAGCAGCTTTTATCCGGGGGAGGGGTCTGGTGAGCAGTTCTTC